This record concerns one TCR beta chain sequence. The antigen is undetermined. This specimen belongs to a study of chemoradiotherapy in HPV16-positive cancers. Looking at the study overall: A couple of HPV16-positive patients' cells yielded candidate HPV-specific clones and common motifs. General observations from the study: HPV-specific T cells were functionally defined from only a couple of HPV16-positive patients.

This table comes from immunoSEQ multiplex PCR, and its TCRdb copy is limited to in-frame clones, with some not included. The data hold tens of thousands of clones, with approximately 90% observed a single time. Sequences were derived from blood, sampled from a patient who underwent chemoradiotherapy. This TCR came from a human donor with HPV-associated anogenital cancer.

This CDR3 reads CAWSTGRAGANVLTF. CDR3 DNA: TGTGCCTGGAGTACAGGGAGAGCTGGGGCCAACGTCCTGACTTTC. This sequence joins TRBV30 and TRBJ2-6; D is possibly TRBD1 (6 bases). The germline V gene has CDR1 GTSNPN and CDR2 SVGIG (reference sequence). V gave up 2 bases and J gave up 2 bases, with 10 bases separating them. CDR3 length: 15 residues.